Reported below is one T cell receptor beta chain. What it recognizes is unknown. The sample originates from a study of T-cell reconstitution after alpha-beta-depleted transplantation in children. General observations from the study: Most T-cell counts and diversity one year after the transplant came from T cells that were newly produced. Expanded graft clones numbering several hundred reportedly gave rise to alpha-beta T cells about two months after transplant. The study traced high day-60 TCRbeta diversity in some patients to surviving recipient T cells and thymic progenitors.

The CDR3 length is 18 residues. Unmatched junction bases numbered 18, after V lost 2 bases and J lost 7 bases. CDR1 and CDR2 from the germline V gene are LNHNV and YYDKDF (reference sequence). Preparation of the TCRbeta library was carried out with unique molecular identifiers. MiXCR, run by TCRdb on the PCR reads, gives a single entry per CDR3 protein. The sample holds almost 250,000 distinct CDR3 sequences, 25% seen once. The sequencing here drew on PBMCs, taken before TCRalphabeta/CD19-depleted stem cell transplant. This chain joins TRBV15 and TRBJ2-5; 8 positions agree with TRBD1. This receptor was obtained from a girl aged 2-10 years with Fanconi anemia, due to receive a stem cell transplant. The CDR3: CATSRKGQGKGRGLTQYF. DNA of the CDR3: TGTGCCACCAGCAGAAAAGGACAGGGTAAAGGTCGAGGGTTGACCCAGTACTTC.